This T cell receptor (beta chain) was identified in a study of OX40 agonist ivuxolimab in advanced cancers. Trimming stripped 5 bases from V and 8 bases from J, with 13 bases between. Germline assignment: CDR1 SGHVS and CDR2 FQNEAQ. This CDR3 spans 13 amino acids. TCRdb's copy holds only in-frame clones and misses some; the assay was immunoSEQ multiplex PCR. Among around 40,000 clones listed, 80% were seen once. This TCR was recovered from an adult with an advanced solid tumor such as melanoma, head and neck, liver or kidney cancer. The sequencing used CD4+ or CD8+ T cells sorted from blood, collected in a trial of the OX40 agonist ivuxolimab. The chain links TRBV7-8 to TRBJ2-1, with D possibly being TRBD2 (5 bases). CDR3 bases: TGTGCCAGCAGCCTATGGGCTAGCCATGAGCAGTTCTTC. This encodes CASSLWASHEQFF.